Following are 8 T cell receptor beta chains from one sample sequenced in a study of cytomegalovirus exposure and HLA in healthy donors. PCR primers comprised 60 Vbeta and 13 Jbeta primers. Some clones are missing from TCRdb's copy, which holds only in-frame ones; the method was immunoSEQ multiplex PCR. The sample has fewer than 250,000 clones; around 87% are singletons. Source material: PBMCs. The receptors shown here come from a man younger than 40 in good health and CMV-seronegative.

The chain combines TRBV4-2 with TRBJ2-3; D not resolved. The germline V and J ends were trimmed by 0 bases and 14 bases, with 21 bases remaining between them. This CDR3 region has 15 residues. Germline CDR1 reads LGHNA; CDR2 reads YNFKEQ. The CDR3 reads CASSQDLGTAQPVYF. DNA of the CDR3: TGTGCCAGCAGCCAAGATCTCGGTACTGCCCAACCGGTGTATTTT.

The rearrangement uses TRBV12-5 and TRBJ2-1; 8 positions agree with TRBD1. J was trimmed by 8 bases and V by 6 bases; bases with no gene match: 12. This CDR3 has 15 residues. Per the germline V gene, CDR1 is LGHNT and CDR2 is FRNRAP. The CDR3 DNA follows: TGTGCTAGTGGCTCACAGGGGGGCCTCAGTGATGAGCAGTTCTTC. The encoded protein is CASGSQGGLSDEQFF.

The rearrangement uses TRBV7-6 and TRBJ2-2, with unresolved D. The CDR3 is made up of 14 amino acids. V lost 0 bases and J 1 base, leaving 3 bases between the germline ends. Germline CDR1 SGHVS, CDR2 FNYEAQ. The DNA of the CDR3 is TGTGCCAGCAGCTTAGCGCGGAACACCGGGGAGCTGTTTTTT. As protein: CASSLARNTGELFF.

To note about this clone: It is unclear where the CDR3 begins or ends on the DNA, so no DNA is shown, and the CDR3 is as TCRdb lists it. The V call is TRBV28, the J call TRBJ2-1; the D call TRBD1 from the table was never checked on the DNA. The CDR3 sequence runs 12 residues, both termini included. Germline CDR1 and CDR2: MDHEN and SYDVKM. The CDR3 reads CASSLFGQGTFF.

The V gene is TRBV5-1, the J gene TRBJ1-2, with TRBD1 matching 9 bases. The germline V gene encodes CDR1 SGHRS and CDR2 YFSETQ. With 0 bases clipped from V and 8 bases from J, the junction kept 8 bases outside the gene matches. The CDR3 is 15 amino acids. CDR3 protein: CASSLGGQGPWGYTF. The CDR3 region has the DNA TGCGCCAGCAGCTTGGGAGGACAGGGGCCATGGGGCTACACCTTC. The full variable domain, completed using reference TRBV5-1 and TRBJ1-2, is KAGVTQTPRYLIKTRGQQVTLSCSPISGHRSVSWYQQTPGQGLQFLFEYFSETQRNKGNFPGRFSGRQFSNSRSEMNVSTLELGDSALYLCASSLGGQGPWGYTFGSGTRLTVV.

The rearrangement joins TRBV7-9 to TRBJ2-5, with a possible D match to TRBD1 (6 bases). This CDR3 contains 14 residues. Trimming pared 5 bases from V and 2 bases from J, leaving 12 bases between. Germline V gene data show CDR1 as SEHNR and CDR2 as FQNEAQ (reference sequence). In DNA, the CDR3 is TGTGCCAGCAGCCTAAGGACAGCTCAAGAGACCCAGTACTTC. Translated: CASSLRTAQETQYF.

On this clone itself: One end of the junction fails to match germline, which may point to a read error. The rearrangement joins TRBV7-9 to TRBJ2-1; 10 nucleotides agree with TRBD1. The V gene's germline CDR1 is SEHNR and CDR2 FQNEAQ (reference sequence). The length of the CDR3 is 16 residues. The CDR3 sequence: CSSSSRDRGGYDEQFF. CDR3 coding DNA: TGTTCCAGCAGCTCCCGGGACAGGGGCGGGTACGATGAGCAGTTCTTC.

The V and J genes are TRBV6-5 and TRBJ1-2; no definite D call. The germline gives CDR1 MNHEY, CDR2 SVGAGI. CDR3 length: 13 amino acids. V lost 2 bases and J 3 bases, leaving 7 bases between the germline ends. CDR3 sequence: CASSYEPDYGYTF. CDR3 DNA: TGTGCCAGCAGTTACGAACCAGACTATGGCTACACCTTC.